Following are 11 T cell receptor beta chains from one sample sequenced in a study of CXCR3-negative and CXCR3-positive naive CD8 T cells. UMI-labeled 5' RACE yielded the TRB cDNA libraries. Reprocessing the 5' RACE reads, TCRdb reports a single entry for every CDR3 protein and omits DNA. In total, the table holds under 5,500 distinct CDR3 sequences. These receptors' antigens are unknown. The study, taken as a whole, reports: For CXCR3-positive naive cells, TRB CDR3s were more hydrophobic than those of CXCR3-negative naive cells.

The sample consisted of naive CXCR3+ CD8+ T cells from blood. The subset was: CD45RO-CCR7+CD27+CD95- naive CD8+ T cells expressing CXCR3 (TNR3+). These receptor sequences come from a human donor in good health. Some clones in this sample may be carry-over from other donors' samples.

This clonotype shows up as medium-sized by frequency. V usage is TRBV3-1 and J usage is TRBJ2-1; the D call from TCRdb, TRBD1, cannot be confirmed without DNA. The CDR3 extends over 14 amino acids. Germline CDR1 reads LGHDT; CDR2 reads YNNKEL (reference sequence). The CDR3 loop reads CASSQSWGLDEQFF.

This rearrangement joins TRBV29-1 to TRBJ2-7; checking the TCRdb D call of TRBD1 is not possible without DNA. The CDR3 runs 13 residues. Germline lookup yields CDR1 SQVTM and CDR2 ANQGSEA. The CDR3 region is CSVVTGLDYEQYF.

This clonotype is labeled medium-sized based on frequency. This sequence joins TRBV7-9 and TRBJ2-7; the TCRdb D gene call, TRBD1, has no DNA to confirm it. The CDR3 has 13 amino acids. Germline loops: CDR1 SEHNR, CDR2 FQNEAQ (reference sequence). This chain's CDR3 is CASSSRDSYEQYF.

The CDR3 reads CASSLGRSTDTQYF. The genes are TRBV12-3 or TRBV12-4 and TRBJ2-3. There are 14 residues in the CDR3.

The chain links TRBV4-1 to TRBJ2-3; TCRdb outputs TRBD1, but without DNA this stays unchecked. Germline V gene lookup returns CDR1 MGHRA and CDR2 YSYEKL. There are 18 residues in the CDR3. The CDR3 spells CASSPTRQDREGTDTQYF.

V usage is TRBV7-2 and J usage is TRBJ1-2. Germline loops: CDR1 SGHTA, CDR2 FQGNSA. The length of the CDR3 is 15 residues. This chain's CDR3 is CASSLPWEGIYGYTF.

Measured by frequency, this clonotype is medium-sized. The J gene is TRBJ2-1, the V gene TRBV5-1; TCRdb indicates TRBD1, and absent DNA this call remains unverified. Germline V gene data show CDR1 as SGHRS and CDR2 as YFSETQ. This CDR3 is built from 16 residues. The CDR3 reads CASSLVQAASYNEQFF.

The chain joins TRBV28 to TRBJ2-7; the TCRdb call, TRBD2, lacks DNA for checking. The CDR3 has 13 amino acids. Germline-derived CDR1 and CDR2 are MDHEN and SYDVKM. The CDR3 region is CASRPLSSYEQYF.

Considering frequency, this clonotype is medium-sized. This rearrangement joins TRBV19 to TRBJ1-1; TCRdb proposes TRBD1, but this gene call is untestable without DNA. Germline CDR1 is LNHDA and CDR2 is SQIVND (reference sequence). The length of the CDR3 is 15 residues. The CDR3 loop is CASSITGGRNTEAFF.

This clonotype is deemed medium-sized by its frequency. The V gene is TRBV12-3 or TRBV12-4, the J gene TRBJ1-4; the D gene TCRdb calls, TRBD1, cannot be checked with no DNA. There are 14 residues in the CDR3. CDR3 residues: CASSLGGPNEKLFF.

In terms of frequency, this clonotype is medium-sized. V gene TRBV29-1 combines with J gene TRBJ2-7; checking the TCRdb D call of TRBD1 is not possible without DNA. The CDR3 loop spans 13 amino acids. Germline V gene sequence: CDR1 SQVTM, CDR2 ANQGSEA. The CDR3 spells CSVAGPLRDEQYF.